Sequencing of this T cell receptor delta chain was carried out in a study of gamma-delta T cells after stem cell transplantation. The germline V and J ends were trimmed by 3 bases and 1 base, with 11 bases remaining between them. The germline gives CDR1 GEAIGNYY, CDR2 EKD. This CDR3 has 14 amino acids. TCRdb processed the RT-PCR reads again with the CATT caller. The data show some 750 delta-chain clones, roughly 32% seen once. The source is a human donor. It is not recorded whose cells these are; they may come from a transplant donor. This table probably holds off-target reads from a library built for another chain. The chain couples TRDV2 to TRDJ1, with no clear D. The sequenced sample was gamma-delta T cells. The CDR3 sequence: CACDVLGSTDKLIF. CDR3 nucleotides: TGTGCCTGTGACGTTCTCGGGTCCACCGATAAACTCATCTTT.